The 2 T cell receptor beta chains listed next were all sequenced from one sample in a study of read filtering for tumor transcriptome and immune sequencing. Molecular barcoded adaptors covering alpha/delta and beta/gamma chains were used on 400 ng RNA. In TCRdb, the reads were re-called with MiXCR into one record per CDR3 protein. The repertoire consists of over 50,000 distinct CDR3 sequences, with more than 11% occurring once and the leading ten covering around 43%. What was sequenced was a population of CD138-negative cells sorted from bone marrow. The origin of the receptors is a donor aged 40 or older with multiple myeloma.

The table lists this clonotype with many counts. The chain carries TRBV29-1 and TRBJ1-1; the D gene is possibly TRBD1 (6 bases). Germline CDR1 is SQVTM and CDR2 is ANQGSEA. CDR3 length: 12 residues. V shed 6 bases and J shed 7 bases, with 15 bases lying between them. CDR3 sequence reads: CSVREGTLEAFF. CDR3 sequence (DNA): TGCAGCGTACGTGAAGGGACACTTGAAGCTTTCTTT.

With regard to this clonotype: As the CDR3 is not closed by the conserved phenylalanine or tryptophan, this likely results from a read error. J is TRBJ2-2 and V is TRBV19, with TRBD1 matching 8 bases. The length of the CDR3 is 14 residues. Germline values: CDR1 LNHDA, CDR2 SQIVND (reference sequence). J lost 6 bases, V lost 6 bases, and 6 bases had no gene match. CDR3 sequence (DNA): TGTGCCAGTAGGATCCAGGGGGCGGCCGGGGAGCTGTTTTCT. Protein product: CASRIQGAAGELFS.